One sample yielded the 24 T cell receptor beta chains listed below, sequenced in a study of graft-versus-host responses after intestinal transplantation. Profiling relied on immunoSEQ multiplex PCR, and the TCRdb table lists in-frame clones only, not all of them. This repertoire shows tens of thousands of clones, around 90% found once; its top ten account for 1.5% to 2%. The material was PBMCs, obtained 26 days after transplant. These receptors all come from a human patient who received an intestinal transplant, so some T cells may come from the graft donor.

The V gene is TRBV5-4, the J gene TRBJ2-5; 14 nucleotides match TRBD2. The CDR3 covers 15 residues. The V gene's germline CDR1 is SGHNT and CDR2 YYREEE (reference sequence). J gave up 2 bases and V 4 bases, and 1 base lay outside the gene matches. In nucleotides, the CDR3 is TGTGCCAGCAGCCGACTAGCGGGGGGGCAAGAGACCCAGTACTTC. This gives the protein CASSRLAGGQETQYF.

The chain recombines TRBV28 with TRBJ1-5; D is perhaps TRBD1 (5 bases). Germline-derived CDR1 and CDR2 are MDHEN and SYDVKM. This CDR3 contains 18 residues. The ends were cut back, 3 bases at V and 0 bases at J, with 18 bases in the middle. Here the CDR3 reads CASSFEGRARYSNQPQHF. CDR3 bases: TGTGCCAGCAGTTTTGAGGGGAGGGCCCGCTATAGCAATCAGCCCCAGCATTTT.

The chain uses TRBV9 and TRBJ1-5; D gene unclear. V was clipped by 0 bases and J by 1 base, with 5 bases between them. CDR3 length: 14 amino acids. Germline V gene data show CDR1 as SGDLS and CDR2 as YYNGEE. For the CDR3, the DNA is TGTGCCAGCAGCGTAGGAGAGAGCAATCAGCCCCAGCATTTT. As protein: CASSVGESNQPQHF. Supplemented by reference TRBV9 and TRBJ1-5, the full variable domain reads DSGVTQTPKHLITATGQRVTLRCSPRSGDLSVYWYQQSLDQGLQFLIQYYNGEERAKGNILERFSAQQFPDLHSELNLSSLELGDSALYFCASSVGESNQPQHFGDGTRLSIL.

The chain is built from TRBV6-1 and TRBJ2-2, with 8 bases that match TRBD2. This CDR3 region has 18 residues. V lost 3 bases, J lost 5 bases, and 14 bases stayed unmatched. Germline assignment: CDR1 MNHNS and CDR2 SASEGT. CDR3 DNA: TGTGCCAGCAGTGACGGGGGGGAAGGGAGGGGAAGGACCGGGGAGCTGTTTTTT. Its translation is CASSDGGEGRGRTGELFF.

The CDR3 coding sequence is TGTGCCAGCAGCGCAGGGACAGACTACGAGCAGTACGTC. This codes for CASSAGTDYEQYV. The chain combines TRBV2 with TRBJ2-7, with 7 bases lining up with TRBD1. The CDR3 has 13 amino acids. CDR1 is SNHLY and CDR2 is FYNNEI in the germline V gene. V shed 6 bases and J 3 bases; nucleotides not matched to a gene: 5.

The chain employs TRBV13 and TRBJ2-7; tentatively, D is TRBD1 (6 bases). The CDR3 is 13 residues long. The germline gives CDR1 PRHDT, CDR2 FYEKMQ (reference sequence). V shed 9 bases and J shed 5 bases, with 17 bases lying between them. This CDR3 reads CASKTTPGDEQYF. CDR3 DNA sequence: TGTGCCAGTAAAACAACCCCAGGGGACGAGCAGTACTTC.

The chain couples TRBV4-3 to TRBJ1-2, with TRBD1 identical over 8 bases. The CDR3 length is 15 residues. The V segment lost 2 bases and the J segment 3 bases; nucleotides outside the gene matches: 5. The germline gives CDR1 LGHNA, CDR2 YSLEER. The CDR3: CASSQSGTGYYGYTF. CDR3 DNA sequence: TGCGCCAGCAGCCAATCCGGGACAGGATACTATGGCTACACCTTC.

CDR3 protein: CASSDRGKNTEAFF. For the CDR3, the DNA is TGTGCCAGCAGTGACAGGGGGAAGAACACTGAAGCTTTCTTT. V usage is TRBV2 and J usage is TRBJ1-1, with TRBD1 identical over 7 bases. Germline CDR1 is SNHLY and CDR2 is FYNNEI. The CDR3 is 14 residues long. V dropped 3 bases and J dropped 1; count of bases not matched to a gene: 2.

There are a few counts of this clone. The V and J genes are TRBV27 and TRBJ1-2; D call uncertain. The CDR3 is 14 amino acids. Trimming took off 2 bases at V and 6 bases at J, with 13 bases between the two ends. Germline V gene lookup returns CDR1 MNHEY and CDR2 SMNVEV (reference sequence). CDR3 sequence: CASSLGGGLNGYTF. The CDR3 DNA reads TGTGCCAGCAGTTTAGGAGGTGGGCTCAATGGCTACACCTTC.

The chain uses TRBV10-3 and TRBJ2-2; a weak D match, TRBD2 (6 bases). V lost 3 bases and J 5 bases, leaving 10 bases between the germline ends. Germline values: CDR1 ENHRY, CDR2 SYGVKD. The CDR3 consists of 14 residues. CDR3 in amino acids: CAISDGGGTGELFF. CDR3 sequence (DNA): TGTGCCATCAGTGACGGTGGGGGGACCGGGGAGCTGTTTTTT.

The genes are TRBV6-5 and TRBJ2-5, with D tentatively TRBD1 (5 bases). This CDR3 is built from 10 residues. Trimming pared 6 bases from V and 9 bases from J, leaving 8 bases between. The germline V gene has CDR1 MNHEY and CDR2 SVGAGI. The CDR3 protein is CASRDSSQYF. CDR3 DNA sequence: TGTGCCAGCAGAGACAGCTCCCAGTACTTC.

In DNA, the CDR3 is TGTGCCAGCAGTGCCCTCCCCGGGACAGGGCTTCAGCCCCAGCATTTT. Its protein product is CASSALPGTGLQPQHF. The V gene is TRBV6-1, the J gene TRBJ1-5, with 9 bases lining up with TRBD1. CDR3 length equals 16 residues. Trimming at V came to 4 bases and at J to 6 bases, leaving 10 bases not matched to a gene. Germline loops: CDR1 MNHNS, CDR2 SASEGT.

V is TRBV7-9 and J is TRBJ1-1; the match to TRBD1 covers 8 bases. The CDR3 is 17 residues long. Germline-derived CDR1 and CDR2 are SEHNR and FQNEAQ (reference sequence). J gave up 0 bases and V 3 bases, and 9 bases lay outside the gene matches. The CDR3, as DNA: TGTGCCAGCAGCTTTACAGACAGGGGCCTTATGAACACTGAAGCTTTCTTT. It specifies CASSFTDRGLMNTEAFF. The full variable domain, in which reference TRBV7-9 and TRBJ1-1 provide the parts outside the CDR3, is DTGVSQNPRHKITKRGQNVTFRCDPISEHNRLYWYRQTLGQGPEFLTYFQNEAQLEKSRLLSDRFSAERPKGSFSTLEIQRTEQGDSAMYLCASSFTDRGLMNTEAFFGQGTRLTVV.

The V gene is TRBV29-1, the J gene TRBJ2-1; 10 bases line up with TRBD2. Germline CDR1 and CDR2: SQVTM and ANQGSEA. This CDR3 comprises 17 residues. V was clipped by 4 bases and J by 7 bases; unmatched bases: 16. The CDR3 coding sequence is TGCAGCGTTGCGGGGTCTAGCGGGAGTTCCTCGGGGAATGAGCAGTTCTTC. This codes for CSVAGSSGSSSGNEQFF.

This rearrangement joins TRBV5-6 to TRBJ1-2; possibly TRBD1 for D (6 bases). V was trimmed by 4 bases and J by 8 bases, leaving 18 bases between them. The CDR3 totals 14 residues. CDR1 is SGHDT and CDR2 is YYEEEE in the germline V gene. CDR3 sequence (DNA): TGTGCCAGCAGCCCGCAGGGGTGGGGTGACGGCTACACCTTC. Translated: CASSPQGWGDGYTF.

This clone was picked up a small number of times. V is TRBV28 and J is TRBJ1-4; weak D call: TRBD1 (5 bases). This CDR3 is 14 amino acids long. Germline CDR1 is MDHEN and CDR2 is SYDVKM. V shed 8 bases and J shed 6 bases, with 16 bases lying between them. The CDR3 DNA is TGTGCCAGCCGGGCCAAACAGGATTATGAAAAACTGTTTTTT. Protein product: CASRAKQDYEKLFF.

V usage is TRBV14 and J usage is TRBJ2-7, with 7 nucleotides matching TRBD2. The V gene end was trimmed by 2 bases and the J gene end by 6 bases; junction bases not matched to a gene: 1. The V gene's germline CDR1 is SGHDN and CDR2 FVKESK. The CDR3 extends over 12 amino acids. The CDR3 region is CASSQTGGEQYF. The CDR3 DNA reads TGTGCCAGCAGCCAAACGGGGGGCGAGCAGTACTTC.

V is TRBV2 and J is TRBJ2-3, with 9 bases matching TRBD2. The CDR3 spans 13 residues. Looked up from germline, CDR1 is SNHLY and CDR2 is FYNNEI. The V and J ends lost 8 bases and 2 bases, in that order; junction bases with no gene match: 2. CDR3: CASQRGDTDTQYF. The CDR3 DNA reads TGTGCCAGCCAGCGGGGGGACACAGATACGCAGTATTTT.

CDR3 sequence: CASSGTGKSYEQYF. Written as DNA, the CDR3 is TGTGCCAGCAGTGGGACAGGGAAGAGCTACGAGCAGTACTTC. This chain connects TRBV6-5 to TRBJ2-7; 9 positions agree with TRBD1. The CDR3 is made up of 14 amino acids. V gave up 5 bases and J gave up 3 bases; unmatched junction bases: 5. The germline gives CDR1 MNHEY, CDR2 SVGAGI.

The chain employs TRBV6-1 and TRBJ2-1; TRBD2 might be the D (5 bases). The germline V and J ends were trimmed by 2 bases and 0 bases, with 14 bases remaining between them. Looked up from germline, CDR1 is MNHNS and CDR2 is SASEGT. This CDR3 is 17 amino acids long. CDR3 in amino acids: CASSERRGTSSYNEQFF. The CDR3 DNA sequence: TGTGCCAGCAGTGAACGTCGGGGAACGAGCTCCTACAATGAGCAGTTCTTC.

This clone was picked up a small number of times. V and J are TRBV7-2 and TRBJ2-7; 12 positions agree with TRBD1. Unmatched junction bases numbered 7, after V lost 5 bases and J lost 5 bases. The length of the CDR3 is 15 residues. Per the germline V gene, CDR1 is SGHTA and CDR2 is FQGNSA. The CDR3 region is CASSPRDRGPHEQYF. The CDR3 coding sequence is TGTGCCAGCAGCCCACGGGACAGGGGGCCCCACGAGCAGTACTTC.

The chain uses TRBV4-1 and TRBJ1-2; TRBD1 is a possible D gene (6 bases). Germline CDR1 MGHRA, CDR2 YSYEKL. V dropped 6 bases and J dropped 2 bases, with 19 bases sitting between them. The CDR3 runs 16 residues. The CDR3, as DNA: TGCGCCAGCAGGCTAATACCGGGACACCTGAACTATGGCTACACCTTC. Its translation: CASRLIPGHLNYGYTF.

The V and J genes are TRBV19 and TRBJ2-7; the match to TRBD1 covers 7 bases. The CDR3 contains 14 residues. CDR1 and CDR2 from the germline V gene are LNHDA and SQIVND (reference sequence). V lost 5 bases to trimming and J lost 3 bases; unmatched junction nucleotides: 7. The CDR3 DNA sequence: TGTGCCAGTAGTCCCGGGACAGACCTCTACGAGCAGTACTTC. This encodes CASSPGTDLYEQYF.

V is TRBV28 and J is TRBJ2-3; D possibly corresponds to TRBD2 (5 bases). CDR1 is MDHEN and CDR2 is SYDVKM in the germline V gene. Trimming stripped 7 bases from V and 0 bases from J, with 17 bases between. The CDR3 runs to 16 residues. Written as DNA, the CDR3 is TGTGCCAGCACCATATTCTCAGCGGCTAGCACAGATACGCAGTATTTT. Translated, it gives CASTIFSAASTDTQYF.